These 16 T cell receptor beta chains came from one sample sequenced in a study of T cells in Graves' hyperthyroidism and ophthalmopathy. RNA transcripts yielded amplified TCR beta CDR3 regions. A first-round RT-PCR of the TCR CDR3 used the HTBI primer set. From the multiplex PCR reads, TCRdb called clonotypes with MiXCR, one entry per CDR3 protein. Found here are about 290,000 distinct CDR3 sequences, roughly 15% of them singletons; the top ten hold more than 30%. The sample comprised blood. The source of these receptors is a woman in her forties or fifties with Graves' hyperthyroidism that later progressed to Graves' ophthalmopathy.

There are many counts of this clonotype. The rearrangement joins TRBV18 to TRBJ2-2; D is ambiguous. Trimming removed 2 bases from V and 4 bases from J, with 11 bases in between. This CDR3 is 15 amino acids long. The germline CDR1 and CDR2 sequences are KGHSH and LQKENI. Written as DNA, the CDR3 is TGTGCCAGCTCACCATTAGAACCAAGCACCGGGGAGCTGTTTTTT. Translated, it gives CASSPLEPSTGELFF.

A few counts support this clonotype. The chain couples TRBV9 to TRBJ2-7, with a possible D match to TRBD2 (5 bases). V lost 3 bases to trimming and J lost 6 bases, with 10 bases between them. Germline V gene lookup returns CDR1 SGDLS and CDR2 YYNGEE. The CDR3 contains 12 residues. CDR3 residues: CASSGPSGEQYF. DNA of the CDR3: TGTGCCAGCAGCGGACCGAGCGGCGAGCAGTACTTC.

This clonotype turned up a few times. The genes are TRBV20-1 and TRBJ2-2, with TRBD2 as a possible D gene (5 bases). The germline V and J ends were trimmed by 6 bases and 0 bases, with 14 bases remaining between them. Germline values: CDR1 DFQATT, CDR2 SNEGSKA (reference sequence). The CDR3 extends over 15 amino acids. Written as DNA, the CDR3 is TGCAGTGCCCACCGCCGGGAAGCGAACACCGGGGAGCTGTTTTTT. Residues: CSAHRREANTGELFF.

This clonotype was seen repeatedly, ten times or more. The chain joins TRBV11-2 to TRBJ2-4, with 8 bases that match TRBD2. The CDR3 totals 15 residues. V trimming: 3 bases; J trimming: 6 bases; junction bases outside the gene matches: 7. Germline V CDR1 and CDR2: SGHAT, FQNNGV. The chain's CDR3 is CASSLEGTRGNIQYF. As DNA, the CDR3 is TGTGCCAGCAGCTTGGAAGGGACTAGGGGAAACATTCAGTACTTC.

The sample holds many counts of this clonotype. The chain employs TRBV6-6 and TRBJ1-2; unclear D gene. From germline, CDR1 is MNHNY and CDR2 SVGAGI (reference sequence). This CDR3 has 13 residues. Trimming pared 0 bases from V and 7 bases from J, leaving 9 bases between. The CDR3 sequence is CASSYSTGAGYTF. CDR3 DNA: TGTGCCAGCAGTTACTCGACCGGCGCTGGCTACACCTTC.

There are many counts of this clonotype. The CDR3 protein is CSVIDSSLGGYYGYTF. The CDR3 nucleotides are TGCAGCGTTATTGATTCCTCCCTAGGGGGCTACTATGGCTACACCTTC. The chain joins TRBV29-1 to TRBJ1-2, with TRBD1 matching 7 bases. This CDR3 is built from 16 residues. Looked up from germline, CDR1 is SQVTM and CDR2 is ANQGSEA. Losses at the gene ends were 5 bases for V and 3 bases for J; bases not matched to a gene: 15.

This rearrangement joins TRBV4-1 to TRBJ2-1; TRBD2 aligns across 10 bases. Germline V lookup: CDR1 MGHRA, CDR2 YSYEKL. With V trimmed by 4 bases and J by 4 bases, 7 bases remained unmatched. The CDR3 totals 16 residues. The DNA for the CDR3 is TGCGCCAGCAGCCGAAAGCAGACTAGCGGGTACAATGAGCAGTTCTTC. This sequence encodes CASSRKQTSGYNEQFF.

This clonotype occurred many times. The genes are TRBV20-1 and TRBJ2-3; 8 nucleotides align to TRBD2. The J segment lost 0 bases and the V segment lost 3 bases, leaving 11 bases of the junction unmatched. Looked up from germline, CDR1 is DFQATT and CDR2 is SNEGSKA (reference sequence). The CDR3 totals 17 residues. The CDR3 DNA reads as TGCAGTGCTAGCCTGCTTCCACTAGCGGCTAGCACAGATACGCAGTATTTT. Its protein is CSASLLPLAASTDTQYF.

V usage is TRBV5-4 and J usage is TRBJ2-1, with 11 positions matching TRBD2. The CDR3 has 16 residues. V shed 6 bases, J shed 2 bases, and the junction held 7 bases outside the gene matches. The germline CDR1 and CDR2 sequences are SGHNT and YYREEE (reference sequence). The DNA for the CDR3 is TGTGCCAGCACCCGAGGGACTAGCGGAACCTACAATGAGCAGTTCTTC. It yields the protein CASTRGTSGTYNEQFF. The whole variable domain, remainder taken from reference TRBV5-4 and TRBJ2-1, is ETGVTQSPTHLIKTRGQQVTLRCSSQSGHNTVSWYQQALGQGPQFIFQYYREEENGRGNFPPRFSGLQFPNYSSELNVNALELDDSALYLCASTRGTSGTYNEQFFGPGTRLTVL.

The J gene is TRBJ2-7, the V gene TRBV15; TRBD1 aligns across 7 bases. The CDR3 spans 15 residues. V was pared by 6 bases and J by 4 bases, with 12 bases of the junction left unmatched. Germline V gene lookup returns CDR1 LNHNV and CDR2 YYDKDF (reference sequence). CDR3 coding DNA: TGTGCCACCAGGATAAGACAGGGTTTGGGATACGAGCAGTACTTC. As protein: CATRIRQGLGYEQYF.

To note about this clonotype: A clone one base away is much larger, so this may be a read error. The genes are TRBV19 and TRBJ2-5; 11 bases agree with TRBD2. This CDR3 contains 15 residues. CDR1 and CDR2 from the germline V gene are LNHDA and SQIVND (reference sequence). CDR3 in amino acids: CASGTSGAAGETQHF. The CDR3 bases are TGTGCCAGCGGGACTAGCGGTGCAGCGGGAGAGACCCAGCACTTC.

The chain uses TRBV27 and TRBJ2-7; D might be TRBD1 or TRBD2, each matching 5 bases. This CDR3 spans 14 amino acids. Trimming cost V 6 bases and J 5 bases, with 17 bases left between them. Germline V gene lookup returns CDR1 MNHEY and CDR2 SMNVEV (reference sequence). The CDR3 DNA reads TGTGCCAGCAGCCTAGTAGGGATGGGGGACGAGCAGTACTTC. It yields the protein CASSLVGMGDEQYF.

This clonotype was seen ten or more times. CDR3: CASRLGDRETQYF. CDR3 DNA sequence: TGTGCCAGCAGGTTGGGGGATCGGGAGACCCAGTACTTC. J is TRBJ2-5 and V is TRBV6-2 or TRBV6-3, with D tentatively TRBD1 or TRBD2 (5 bases each). Per germline, CDR1 MNHEY and CDR2 SVGEGT. CDR3 length: 13 residues. Between the trimmed V and J ends, which lost 6 bases and 5 bases, there was a span of 13 bases.

V gene TRBV10-3 combines with J gene TRBJ1-1, with 11 bases that match TRBD1. This CDR3 contains 13 residues. Losses at the gene ends were 6 bases for V and 5 bases for J; bases not matched to a gene: 2. Germline V CDR1 and CDR2: ENHRY, SYGVKD. The DNA for the CDR3 is TGTGCCATCAGGGGGACAGGGGGAACTGAAGCTTTCTTT. It codes for CAIRGTGGTEAFF.

Ten or more counts support this clonotype. The V call is TRBV5-1, the J call TRBJ2-3; TRBD2 matches 14 bases. The length of the CDR3 is 16 residues. Per the germline V gene, CDR1 is SGHRS and CDR2 is YFSETQ. The junction had 5 bases not matched to a gene; V was cut back by 4 bases and J by 4 bases. As DNA, the CDR3 is TGCGCCAGCAGCCTGGGACTAGCGGGAGCTCCAGATACGCAGTATTTT. It translates to CASSLGLAGAPDTQYF.

This clonotype was detected many times. The chain joins TRBV30 to TRBJ1-5; D not certain. Germline CDR1 and CDR2: GTSNPN and SVGIG (reference sequence). Trimming shortened V by 2 bases and J by 4 bases, and 9 bases separated the two germline ends. CDR3 length: 13 amino acids. CDR3 bases: TGTGCCTGGAGTTCTGGCCTTAATCAGCCCCAGCATTTT. Residues: CAWSSGLNQPQHF.